Below, 21 T cell receptor beta chains from the same sample are listed, as sequenced in a study of early T cells in non-severe SARS-CoV-2 infection. TCRdb independently ran MiXCR on the 5' RACE reads; one entry per CDR3 protein. The table includes around 53,000 distinct CDR3 sequences, around 10% detected once. The sequenced sample was whole blood. These receptors were collected from an adult who was a healthcare worker with PCR-confirmed SARS-CoV-2 infection or an uninfected control (not recorded which).

This clonotype has a count of ten or more. The V call is TRBV29-1, the J call TRBJ2-1, with D perhaps given as TRBD1 or TRBD2 (5 bases each). V lost 6 bases, J lost 14 bases, and 20 bases lay in between. CDR1 and CDR2 (germline): SQVTM, ANQGSEA. The CDR3 length is 12 residues. The CDR3 nucleotides read TGCAGCGTCCGGGACGCGAATTCAAGGGAGTTCTTC. This sequence encodes CSVRDANSREFF.

The rearrangement joins TRBV20-1 to TRBJ1-2, with D tentatively TRBD1 (5 bases). Between the trimmed V and J ends, which lost 4 bases and 4 bases, there was a span of 13 bases. Looked up from germline, CDR1 is DFQATT and CDR2 is SNEGSKA (reference sequence). CDR3 size: 13 residues. CDR3 loop: CSANLGHLYGYTF. CDR3 DNA sequence: TGCAGTGCTAACCTTGGACACCTCTATGGCTACACCTTC.

This clonotype was counted between two and nine times. The chain recombines TRBV7-9 with TRBJ2-2; 9 bases are shared with TRBD2. Germline lookup yields CDR1 SEHNR and CDR2 FQNEAQ (reference sequence). Trimming cost V 5 bases and J 6 bases; bases outside gene matches: 13. The CDR3 is 17 amino acids. In DNA, the CDR3 is TGTGCCAGCAGCCCTCCTAGGGTAGCGGGAGAACCCGGGGAGCTGTTTTTT. This gives the protein CASSPPRVAGEPGELFF.

Only a few counts were recorded for this clonotype. The rearrangement uses TRBV9 and TRBJ2-7; 10 bases are shared with TRBD1. V lost 4 bases and J lost 5; bases outside the gene matches: 9. The CDR3 length is 15 residues. CDR1 SGDLS and CDR2 YYNGEE come from the germline V gene. This CDR3 is CASSPQGTGVDEQYF. In DNA form, the CDR3 reads TGTGCCAGCAGCCCTCAAGGGACAGGGGTCGACGAGCAGTACTTC.

The chain combines TRBV9 with TRBJ2-3, with 7 bases fitting TRBD2. The J segment lost 6 bases and the V segment lost 6 bases, leaving 13 bases of the junction unmatched. The CDR3 is made up of 15 amino acids. CDR1 and CDR2 (germline): SGDLS, YYNGEE. CDR3 in DNA: TGTGCCAGCACGCCCTCTAGCGGAAGGGTCGATACGCAGTATTTT. Its protein is CASTPSSGRVDTQYF.

This clonotype was detected many times. CDR3 sequence reads: CASSLARGGNEQFF. The DNA for the CDR3 is TGTGCCAGCAGCTTAGCACGAGGGGGCAATGAGCAGTTCTTC. The chain recombines TRBV7-2 with TRBJ2-1, with D possibly TRBD1 on 6 matching bases. Trimming stripped 0 bases from V and 6 bases from J, with 9 bases between. This CDR3 is built from 14 residues. From germline, CDR1 is SGHTA and CDR2 FQGNSA.

This clonotype was seen many times. The rearrangement joins TRBV5-6 to TRBJ1-2; TRBD1 is a possible D gene (5 bases). The CDR3 contains 15 residues. Germline CDR1 is SGHDT and CDR2 is YYEEEE. With 6 bases removed from V and 4 bases from J, the gap between germline ends came to 19 bases. The CDR3, as DNA: TGTGCCAGCACCTCTTGGAGGGGCCTACTCTATGGCTACACCTTC. This gives the protein CASTSWRGLLYGYTF. Using reference TRBV5-6 and TRBJ1-2 for the parts outside the CDR3, the full variable domain is DAGVTQSPTHLIKTRGQQVTLRCSPKSGHDTVSWYQQALGQGPQFIFQYYEEEERQRGNFPDRFSGHQFPNYSSELNVNALLLGDSALYLCASTSWRGLLYGYTFGSGTRLTVV.

This clonotype was seen at least ten times. The rearrangement uses TRBV20-1 and TRBJ2-7; the D gene is possibly TRBD2 (5 bases). The CDR3 contains 14 residues. V was clipped by 6 bases and J by 0 bases, with 15 bases between them. Germline CDR1 DFQATT, CDR2 SNEGSKA (reference sequence). The CDR3 DNA reads TGCAGTGCCCCGCGGAGGAGGAGCTCCTACGAGCAGTACTTC. Encoded protein: CSAPRRRSSYEQYF.

In its sample, this clonotype was seen many times. This chain connects TRBV20-1 to TRBJ2-1; D may match TRBD1 or TRBD2 (5 bases each). Germline V gene sequence: CDR1 DFQATT, CDR2 SNEGSKA (reference sequence). The CDR3 contains 17 residues. V was shortened by 4 bases and J by 0 bases, with 19 bases between the two germline ends. The CDR3 region has the DNA TGCAGTGCTATGACTGGGACCTCCCCGAGCTCCTACAATGAGCAGTTCTTC. Translated: CSAMTGTSPSSYNEQFF.

This clonotype appeared many times. The J gene is TRBJ2-7, the V gene TRBV27; TRBD2 might be the D (6 bases). CDR1 MNHEY and CDR2 SMNVEV come from the germline V gene (reference sequence). V gave up 8 bases and J gave up 5 bases, with 13 bases separating them. The CDR3 runs to 12 residues. The CDR3 DNA follows: TGTGCCAGCGGTAGGAGGGGCCACGAGCAGTACTTC. This codes for CASGRRGHEQYF.

A few counts support this clonotype. This chain joins TRBV2 and TRBJ2-1; D is undetermined. Germline CDR1 SNHLY, CDR2 FYNNEI. The CDR3 runs 13 residues. V dropped 8 bases and J dropped 8 bases, with 16 bases sitting between them. In DNA, the CDR3 is TGTGCCAGCGAGGATCTACTCGCGGATGAGCAGTTCTTC. Protein sequence: CASEDLLADEQFF.

This clonotype was detected many times. This chain connects TRBV10-3 to TRBJ2-2, with 8 positions matching TRBD2. Trimming took 10 bases from V and 4 from J; bases not matched to a gene: 5. The CDR3 spans 13 residues. In germline, CDR1 is ENHRY, CDR2 SYGVKD. The DNA for the CDR3 is TGTGCCAGCAGCGGGAGCAGCACCGGGGAGCTGTTTTTT. Translated: CASSGSSTGELFF.

This chain's CDR3 is CASSQDDNSPLHF. In DNA form, the CDR3 reads TGTGCCAGCTCCCAGGATGATAATTCACCCCTCCACTTT. This rearrangement joins TRBV28 to TRBJ1-6, with unresolved D. Trimming took 8 bases from V and 5 from J, leaving 10 bases between them. CDR1 and CDR2 from the germline V gene are MDHEN and SYDVKM. This CDR3 region has 13 residues. Full variable domain (rest looked up from reference TRBV28 and TRBJ1-6): DVKVTQSSRYLVKRTGEKVFLECVQDMDHENMFWYRQDPGLGLRLIYFSYDVKMKEKGDIPEGYSVSREKKERFSLILESASTNQTSMYLCASSQDDNSPLHFGNGTRLTVT.

Ten or more counts support this clonotype. This chain connects TRBV20-1 to TRBJ2-1, with 10 bases fitting TRBD2. With V trimmed by 1 base and J by 10 bases, 10 bases remained unmatched. CDR1 DFQATT and CDR2 SNEGSKA come from the germline V gene (reference sequence). The CDR3 totals 15 residues. The CDR3 DNA is TGCAGTGCTAGAGGGGGTAGCGGGAGGAGAAGAGAGCAGTTCTTC. The encoded protein is CSARGGSGRRREQFF.

This clonotype occurred a few times. This chain joins TRBV4-1 and TRBJ2-1; the D gene is possibly TRBD2 (5 bases). The CDR3 covers 16 residues. Germline CDR1 and CDR2: MGHRA and YSYEKL. V shed 4 bases and J shed 4 bases, with 17 bases lying between them. CDR3 coding DNA: TGCGCCAGCAGCCCCCGCGGGCCGGGTCCGTACAATGAGCAGTTCTTC. Amino acid sequence: CASSPRGPGPYNEQFF.

The chain combines TRBV7-9 with TRBJ2-5; D gene ambiguous. V gave up 2 bases and J gave up 5 bases, with 9 bases separating them. This CDR3 region has 13 residues. Germline V gene sequence: CDR1 SEHNR, CDR2 FQNEAQ (reference sequence). This CDR3 is CASSLSLRETQYF. The CDR3 nucleotides read TGTGCCAGCAGCTTAAGTCTCCGGGAGACCCAGTACTTC.

This clonotype was recorded many times. The V and J genes are TRBV30 and TRBJ2-3; 9 bases agree with TRBD1. The CDR3 consists of 15 residues. Germline loops: CDR1 GTSNPN, CDR2 SVGIG (reference sequence). Trimming removed 5 bases from V and 2 bases from J; junction bases left unmatched: 8. In nucleotides, the CDR3 is TGTGCCTGGTCCCCCGGGACAGGGAACACAGATACGCAGTATTTT. It translates to CAWSPGTGNTDTQYF.

The rearrangement joins TRBV2 to TRBJ2-2; D possibly corresponds to TRBD1 (5 bases). V was shortened by 8 bases and J by 6 bases, with 22 bases between the two germline ends. Germline loops: CDR1 SNHLY, CDR2 FYNNEI. The length of the CDR3 is 16 residues. In DNA, the CDR3 is TGTGCCAGCGCTTTTTGGGAAGGTGGGGCGGCCGGGGAGCTGTTTTTT. Translating it yields CASAFWEGGAAGELFF.

The gene calls are TRBV11-2 and TRBJ2-2, with TRBD2 matching over 12 bases. The CDR3 loop spans 16 amino acids. Germline CDR1 SGHAT, CDR2 FQNNGV. V gave up 6 bases and J gave up 2 bases; unmatched junction bases: 4. DNA for the CDR3: TGTGCCAGCAGTTTGACTAGCGGGAGCAACACCGGGGAGCTGTTTTTT. Protein product: CASSLTSGSNTGELFF. Full variable domain (rest looked up from reference TRBV11-2 and TRBJ2-2): EAGVAQSPRYKIIEKRQSVAFWCNPISGHATLYWYQQILGQGPKLLIQFQNNGVVDDSQLPKDRFSAERLKGVDSTLKIQPAKLEDSAVYLCASSLTSGSNTGELFFGEGSRLTVL.

The chain joins TRBV6-5 to TRBJ2-7; 7 bases align to TRBD1. V lost 5 bases and J lost 6; bases outside the gene matches: 10. The CDR3 length is 14 residues. Germline V CDR1 and CDR2: MNHEY, SVGAGI. CDR3 sequence reads: CASSPDRALAEQYF. The CDR3 coding sequence is TGTGCCAGCAGTCCCGACAGGGCCCTTGCCGAGCAGTACTTC.

This clonotype has only a few counts. The chain is built from TRBV4-1 and TRBJ2-5; D call uncertain. Germline V lookup: CDR1 MGHRA, CDR2 YSYEKL. This CDR3 has 13 amino acids. V was cut by 3 bases and J by 5 bases, with 10 bases left in between. The CDR3 protein is CASSQTRGETQYF. The CDR3 nucleotides read TGCGCCAGCAGCCAGACCCGTGGGGAGACCCAGTACTTC.